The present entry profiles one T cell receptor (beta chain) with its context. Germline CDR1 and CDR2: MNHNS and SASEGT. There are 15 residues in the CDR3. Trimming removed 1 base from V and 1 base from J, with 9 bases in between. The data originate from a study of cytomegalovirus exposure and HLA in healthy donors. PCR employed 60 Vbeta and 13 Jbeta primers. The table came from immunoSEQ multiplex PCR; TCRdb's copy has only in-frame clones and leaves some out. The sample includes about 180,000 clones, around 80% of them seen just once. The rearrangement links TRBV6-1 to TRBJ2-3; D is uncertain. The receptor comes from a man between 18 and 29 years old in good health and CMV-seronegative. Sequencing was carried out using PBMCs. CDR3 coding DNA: TGTGCCAGCAGTGAAGTCCCCGGAGGCACAGATACGCAGTATTTT. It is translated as CASSEVPGGTDTQYF.